This entry is about one T cell receptor beta chain. The sample originates from a study of CD8+ T cells in alopecia areata. The study team obtained lesional scalp punch biopsies and peripheral blood from alopecia areata patients. cDNA serving as the sequencing template came from extracted, reverse transcribed RNA. Sequenced by immunoSEQ multiplex PCR; TCRdb stores in-frame clones only, minus some. The sample records some 200,000 clones, 50% to 60% being singletons. V lost 1 base and J lost 11, with 8 bases in between. Germline V gene data show CDR1 as SGHTA and CDR2 as FQGNSA. CDR3 length: 11 amino acids.

The material was CD4+ T cells sorted from blood, obtained at week 0. This clonotype was obtained from a human donor with alopecia areata. The rearrangement uses TRBV7-2 and TRBJ1-1; D gene ambiguous. CDR3 nucleotide sequence: TGTGCCAGCAGCTTAGGGGCGAGGGCTTTCTTT. Its translation is CASSLGARAFF.